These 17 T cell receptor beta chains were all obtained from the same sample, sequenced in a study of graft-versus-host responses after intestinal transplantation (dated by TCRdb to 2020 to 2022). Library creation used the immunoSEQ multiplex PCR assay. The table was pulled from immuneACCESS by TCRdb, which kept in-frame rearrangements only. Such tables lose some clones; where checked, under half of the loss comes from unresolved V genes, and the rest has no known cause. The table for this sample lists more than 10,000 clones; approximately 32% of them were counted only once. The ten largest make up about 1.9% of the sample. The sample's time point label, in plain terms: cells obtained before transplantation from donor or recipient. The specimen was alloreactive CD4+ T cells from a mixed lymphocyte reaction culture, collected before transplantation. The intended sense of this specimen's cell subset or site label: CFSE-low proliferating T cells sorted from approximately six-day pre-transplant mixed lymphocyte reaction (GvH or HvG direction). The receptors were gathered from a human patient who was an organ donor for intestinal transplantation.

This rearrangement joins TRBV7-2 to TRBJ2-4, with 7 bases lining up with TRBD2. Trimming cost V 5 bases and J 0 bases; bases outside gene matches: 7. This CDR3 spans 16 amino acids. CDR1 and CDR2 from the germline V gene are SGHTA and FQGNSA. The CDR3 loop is CASSPRGTLAKNIQYF. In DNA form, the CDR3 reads TGTGCCAGCAGCCCGCGGGGGACTCTAGCCAAAAACATTCAGTACTTC.

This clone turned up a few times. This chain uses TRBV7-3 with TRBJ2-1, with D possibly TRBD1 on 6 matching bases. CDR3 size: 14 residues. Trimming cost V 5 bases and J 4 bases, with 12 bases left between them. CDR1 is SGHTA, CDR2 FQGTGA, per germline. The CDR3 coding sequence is TGTGCCAGCAGCCCAGGGACATCATACAATGAGCAGTTCTTC. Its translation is CASSPGTSYNEQFF.

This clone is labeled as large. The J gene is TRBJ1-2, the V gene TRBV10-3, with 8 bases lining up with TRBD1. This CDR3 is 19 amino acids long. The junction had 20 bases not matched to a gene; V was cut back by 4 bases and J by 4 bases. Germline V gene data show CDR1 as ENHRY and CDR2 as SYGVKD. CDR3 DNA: TGTGCCATCAGTGGGGGGGCGAGGTCCCCGACAGGGGCCCTCTATGGCTACACCTTC. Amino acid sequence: CAISGGARSPTGALYGYTF.

In DNA, the CDR3 is TGTGCCAGCAGCAAATATGGGTGGCGGTCCGGGGAGCTGTTTTTT. This codes for CASSKYGWRSGELFF. The rearrangement uses TRBV14 and TRBJ2-2; D gene uncertain. Germline CDR1 SGHDN, CDR2 FVKESK. V was pared by 5 bases and J by 6 bases, with 16 bases between. There are 15 residues in the CDR3.

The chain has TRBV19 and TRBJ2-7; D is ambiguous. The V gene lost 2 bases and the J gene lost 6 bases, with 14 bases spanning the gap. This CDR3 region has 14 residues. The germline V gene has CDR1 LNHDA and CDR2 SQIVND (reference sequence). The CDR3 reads CASSIKVERGEQYF. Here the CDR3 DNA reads TGTGCCAGTAGTATAAAGGTCGAACGCGGCGAGCAGTACTTC. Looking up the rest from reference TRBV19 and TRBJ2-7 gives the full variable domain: DGGITQSPKYLFRKEGQNVTLSCEQNLNHDAMYWYRQDPGQGLRLIYYSQIVNDFQKGDIAEGYSVSREKKESFPLTVTSAQKNPTAFYLCASSIKVERGEQYFGPGTRLTVT.

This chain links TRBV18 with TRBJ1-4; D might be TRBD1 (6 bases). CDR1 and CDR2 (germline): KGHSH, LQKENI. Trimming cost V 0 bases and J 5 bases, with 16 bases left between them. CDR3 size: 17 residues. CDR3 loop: CASSPPLGQRGNEKLFF. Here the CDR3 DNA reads TGTGCCAGCTCACCACCCCTAGGACAGAGGGGGAATGAAAAACTGTTTTTT.

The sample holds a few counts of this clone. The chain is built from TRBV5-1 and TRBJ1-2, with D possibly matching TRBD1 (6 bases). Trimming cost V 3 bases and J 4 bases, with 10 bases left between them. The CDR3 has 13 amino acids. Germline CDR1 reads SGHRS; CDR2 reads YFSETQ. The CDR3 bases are TGCGCCAGCAGCTCGACAGGTACCTATGGCTACACCTTC. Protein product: CASSSTGTYGYTF.

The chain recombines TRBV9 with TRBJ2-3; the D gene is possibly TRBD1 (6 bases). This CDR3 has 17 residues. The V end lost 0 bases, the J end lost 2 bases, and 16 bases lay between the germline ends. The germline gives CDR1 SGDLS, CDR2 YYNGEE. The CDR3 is CASSVGPPGHATDTQYF. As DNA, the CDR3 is TGTGCCAGCAGCGTAGGCCCCCCGGGACACGCCACAGATACGCAGTATTTT.

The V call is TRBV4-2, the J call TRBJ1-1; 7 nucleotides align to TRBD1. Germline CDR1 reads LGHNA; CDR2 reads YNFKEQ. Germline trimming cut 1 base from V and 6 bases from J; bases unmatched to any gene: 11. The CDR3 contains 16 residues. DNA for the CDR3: TGTGCCAGCAGCCAAGGGGGTGGGACAGTTGTCCCTGAAGCTTTCTTT. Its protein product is CASSQGGGTVVPEAFF.

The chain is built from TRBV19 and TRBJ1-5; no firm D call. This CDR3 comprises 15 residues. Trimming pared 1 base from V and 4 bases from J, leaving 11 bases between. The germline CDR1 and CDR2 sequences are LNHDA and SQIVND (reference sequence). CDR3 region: CASSIASRRNQPQHF. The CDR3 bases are TGTGCCAGTAGTATAGCTAGCCGGAGGAATCAGCCCCAGCATTTT.

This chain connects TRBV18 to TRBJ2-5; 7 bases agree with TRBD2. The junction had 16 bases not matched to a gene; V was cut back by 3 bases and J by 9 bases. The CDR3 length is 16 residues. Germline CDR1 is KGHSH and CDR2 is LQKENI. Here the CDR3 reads CASSPPTSTGRGAQYF. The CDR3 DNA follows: TGTGCCAGCTCACCTCCAACCTCGACCGGACGGGGGGCCCAGTACTTC.

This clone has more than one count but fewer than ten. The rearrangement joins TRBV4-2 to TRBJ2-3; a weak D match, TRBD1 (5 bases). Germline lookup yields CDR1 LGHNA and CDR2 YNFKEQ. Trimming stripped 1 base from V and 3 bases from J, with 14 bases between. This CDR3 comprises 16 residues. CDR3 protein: CASSQGGAGRTDTQYF. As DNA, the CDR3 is TGTGCCAGCAGCCAAGGTGGGGCCGGTAGGACAGATACGCAGTATTTT.

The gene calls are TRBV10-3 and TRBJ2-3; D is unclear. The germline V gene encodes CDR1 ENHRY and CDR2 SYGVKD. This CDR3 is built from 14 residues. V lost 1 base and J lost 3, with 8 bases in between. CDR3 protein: CAISEWLQTDTQYF. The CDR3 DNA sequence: TGTGCCATCAGTGAGTGGCTCCAAACAGATACGCAGTATTTT.

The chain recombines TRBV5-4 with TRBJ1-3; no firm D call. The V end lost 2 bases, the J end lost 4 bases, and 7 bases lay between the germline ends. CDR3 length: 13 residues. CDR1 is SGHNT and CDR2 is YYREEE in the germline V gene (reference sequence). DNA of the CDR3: TGTGCCAGCAGCTTTTTTCAGGGAAACACCATATATTTT. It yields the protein CASSFFQGNTIYF.

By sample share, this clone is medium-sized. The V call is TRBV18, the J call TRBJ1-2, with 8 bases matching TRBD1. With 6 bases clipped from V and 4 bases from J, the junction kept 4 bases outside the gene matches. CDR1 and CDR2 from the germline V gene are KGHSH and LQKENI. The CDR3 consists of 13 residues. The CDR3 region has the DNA TGTGCCAGCTCCGCCGGACAGGGCTATGGCTACACCTTC. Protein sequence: CASSAGQGYGYTF.

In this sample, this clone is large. The CDR3 protein is CASSERGGLDTQYF. As DNA, the CDR3 is TGTGCCAGCAGTGAACGGGGGGGTTTAGATACGCAGTATTTT. V usage is TRBV2 and J usage is TRBJ2-3, with 8 positions matching TRBD2. Germline assignment: CDR1 SNHLY and CDR2 FYNNEI. V lost 2 bases and J lost 5; bases outside the gene matches: 3. CDR3 size: 14 residues.

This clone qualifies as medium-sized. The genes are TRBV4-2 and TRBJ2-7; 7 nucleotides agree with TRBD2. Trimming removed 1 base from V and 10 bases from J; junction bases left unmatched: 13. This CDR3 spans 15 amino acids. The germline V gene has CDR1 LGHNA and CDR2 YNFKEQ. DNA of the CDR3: TGTGCCAGCAGCCAAGGGCAACTAGCGTCCGACCGACAGTACTTC. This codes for CASSQGQLASDRQYF.